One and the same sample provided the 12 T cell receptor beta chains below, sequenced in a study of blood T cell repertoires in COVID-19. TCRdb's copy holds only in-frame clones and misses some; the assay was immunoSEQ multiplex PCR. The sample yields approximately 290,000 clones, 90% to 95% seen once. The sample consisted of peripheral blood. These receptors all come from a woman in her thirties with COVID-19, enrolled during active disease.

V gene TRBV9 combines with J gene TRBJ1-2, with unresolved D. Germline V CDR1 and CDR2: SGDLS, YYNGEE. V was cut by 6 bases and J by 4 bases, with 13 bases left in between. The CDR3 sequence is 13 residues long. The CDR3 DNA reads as TGTGCCAGCACCCCCACGCATAGCTATGGCTACACCTTC. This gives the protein CASTPTHSYGYTF.

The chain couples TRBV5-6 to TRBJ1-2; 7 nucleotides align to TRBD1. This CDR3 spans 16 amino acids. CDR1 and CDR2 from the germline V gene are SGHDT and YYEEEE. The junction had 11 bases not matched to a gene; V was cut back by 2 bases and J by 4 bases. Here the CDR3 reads CASSLSSTGSSYGYTF. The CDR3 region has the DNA TGTGCCAGCAGCTTATCTTCGACAGGGTCGAGCTATGGCTACACCTTC.

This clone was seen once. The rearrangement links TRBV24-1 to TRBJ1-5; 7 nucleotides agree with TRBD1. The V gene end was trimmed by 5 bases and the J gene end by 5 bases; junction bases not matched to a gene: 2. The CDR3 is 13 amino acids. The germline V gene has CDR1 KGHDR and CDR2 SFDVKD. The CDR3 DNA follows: TGTGCCACCAGTGGACAGGGTGATCAGCCCCAGCATTTT. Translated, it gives CATSGQGDQPQHF.

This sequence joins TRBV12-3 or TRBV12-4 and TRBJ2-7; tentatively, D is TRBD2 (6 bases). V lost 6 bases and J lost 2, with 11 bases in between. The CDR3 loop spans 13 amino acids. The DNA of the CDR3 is TGTGCCAGCAGCCGGGACTCCGCCTACGAGCAGTACTTC. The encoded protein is CASSRDSAYEQYF.

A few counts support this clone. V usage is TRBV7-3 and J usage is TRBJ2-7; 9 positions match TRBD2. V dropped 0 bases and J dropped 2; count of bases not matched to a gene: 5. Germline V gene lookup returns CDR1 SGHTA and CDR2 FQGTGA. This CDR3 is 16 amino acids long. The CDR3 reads CASSLTSAGGPYEQYF. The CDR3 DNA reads TGTGCCAGCAGCTTAACCTCCGCGGGAGGGCCCTACGAGCAGTACTTC.

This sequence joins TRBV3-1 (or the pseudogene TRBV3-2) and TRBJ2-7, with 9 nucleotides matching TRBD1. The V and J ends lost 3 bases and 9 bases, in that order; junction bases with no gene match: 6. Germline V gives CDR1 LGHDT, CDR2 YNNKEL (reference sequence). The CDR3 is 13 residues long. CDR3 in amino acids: CASSQGQGIRQYF. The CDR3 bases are TGTGCCAGCAGCCAGGGACAGGGAATAAGGCAGTACTTC.

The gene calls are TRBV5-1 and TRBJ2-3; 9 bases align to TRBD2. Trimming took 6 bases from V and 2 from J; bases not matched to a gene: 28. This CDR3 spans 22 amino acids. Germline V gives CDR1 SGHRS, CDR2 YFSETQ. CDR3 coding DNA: TGCGCCAGCACCCCTATGTTGCGGGAGGGCCTTAGCCACGTCACACTCACAGATACGCAGTATTTT. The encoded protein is CASTPMLREGLSHVTLTDTQYF.

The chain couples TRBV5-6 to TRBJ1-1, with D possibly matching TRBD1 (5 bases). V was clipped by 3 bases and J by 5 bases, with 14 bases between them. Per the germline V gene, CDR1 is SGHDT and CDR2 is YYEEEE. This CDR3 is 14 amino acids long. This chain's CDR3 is CASSWRQGWTEAFF. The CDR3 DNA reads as TGTGCCAGCAGCTGGCGGCAGGGCTGGACTGAAGCTTTCTTT. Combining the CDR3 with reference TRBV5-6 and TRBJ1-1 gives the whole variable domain DAGVTQSPTHLIKTRGQQVTLRCSPKSGHDTVSWYQQALGQGPQFIFQYYEEEERQRGNFPDRFSGHQFPNYSSELNVNALLLGDSALYLCASSWRQGWTEAFFGQGTRLTVV.

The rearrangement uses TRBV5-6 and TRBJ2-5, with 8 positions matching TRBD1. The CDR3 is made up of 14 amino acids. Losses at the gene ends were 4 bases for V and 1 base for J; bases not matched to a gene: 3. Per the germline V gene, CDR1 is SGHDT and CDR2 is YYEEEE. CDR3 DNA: TGTGCCAGCAGCCCGGGACAGGCCCAAGAGACCCAGTACTTC. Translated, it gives CASSPGQAQETQYF.

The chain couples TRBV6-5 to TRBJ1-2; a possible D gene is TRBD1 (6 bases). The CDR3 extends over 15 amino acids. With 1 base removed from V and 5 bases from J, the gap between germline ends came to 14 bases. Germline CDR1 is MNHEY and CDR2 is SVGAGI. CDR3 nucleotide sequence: TGTGCCAGCAGTTACTTCGGGGGAGGGACATATGGCTACACCTTC. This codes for CASSYFGGGTYGYTF.

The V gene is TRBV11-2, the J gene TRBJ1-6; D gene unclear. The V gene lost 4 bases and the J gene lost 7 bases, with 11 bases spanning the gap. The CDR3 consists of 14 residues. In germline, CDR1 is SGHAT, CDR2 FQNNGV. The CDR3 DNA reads TGTGCCAGCAGCTACCCGGGAGGAAATTCACCCCTCCACTTT. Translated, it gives CASSYPGGNSPLHF.

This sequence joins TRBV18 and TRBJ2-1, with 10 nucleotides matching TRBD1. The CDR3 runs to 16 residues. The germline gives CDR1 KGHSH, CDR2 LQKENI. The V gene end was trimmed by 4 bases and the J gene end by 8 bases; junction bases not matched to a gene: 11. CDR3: CASSLAGTGAWDEQFF. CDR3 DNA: TGTGCCAGCTCACTTGCCGGGACAGGGGCTTGGGATGAGCAGTTCTTC.